This TCR beta chain derives from a study of T-cell reconstitution after alpha-beta-depleted transplantation in children. Study-wide findings and caveats: T cells produced anew were the main source of T-cell counts and diversity one year after transplant. There were reportedly several hundred expanded graft clones from which alpha-beta T cells came about two months after transplant. Surviving recipient cells, namely T cells and thymic progenitors, were the source of high day-60 TCRbeta diversity in some patients.

The CDR3 sequence is 16 residues long. V was pared by 4 bases and J by 0 bases, with 16 bases between. About this clonotype itself: No antigen is known for it.

Unique molecular identifiers were used to barcode this TCRbeta library. TCRdb processed the PCR reads anew with MiXCR; each CDR3 protein has one entry. The sample consists of more than 200,000 distinct CDR3 sequences, 25% of them appearing once. This chain uses TRBV23-1 with TRBJ2-7; no clear D gene. TRBV23-1 is recorded as an ORF, its role being uncertain. The sequencing used PBMCs, collected before TCRalphabeta/CD19-depleted stem cell transplant. The TCR sequence derives from a girl aged 2-10 years with Fanconi anemia, due to receive a stem cell transplant. CDR3 in amino acids: CASSPHFIATSYEQYF. CDR3 bases: TGCGCCAGCAGTCCCCATTTCATCGCAACCTCCTACGAGCAGTACTTC.